This TCR beta chain was sequenced during a study of control samples from healthy donors and cancer patients (dated by TCRdb to 2020 to 2022). The receptor library was made with the immunoSEQ multiplex PCR assay. The clones in this table, taken by TCRdb from immuneACCESS, are in-frame only. Not every clone is retained; where verified, under half of the shortfall comes from an unresolved V gene, and the cause of the rest is unknown. The sample table contains more than 85,000 clones; only one count was recorded for around 89% of them. Jointly, the top ten make up 15% to 20% of the sample. This clone was observed a single time. Its antigen specificity is not known. Base-call qualities are not available, and no considerably larger clone is one nucleotide away. From cysteine to phenylalanine, the CDR3 is 14 amino acids long. Of all the DNA, just the CDR3 is kept, 42 bases in frame from base 1. The trim is 7 bases for V and 2 bases for J, with a gap of 13 bases between the germline ends. The CDR1 and CDR2 encoded by the germline V gene are MNHEY and SVGAGI.

The sequence was collected from a woman aged 45-59 years in good health. The sequencing sample was made of blood. The V and J segments used are TRBV6-5 and TRBJ2-3; TRBD1 is a possible D gene, resting on 5 matching bases. CDR3 reads: CASTPAGPTDTQYF. The nucleotides read TGTGCCAGCACCCCAGCAGGGCCCACAGATACGCAGTATTTT.